The 25 T cell receptor beta chains in this list originate from one sample, sequenced in a study of shared clonotypes between healthy human individuals. Repertoires were generated with immunoSEQ multiplex PCR, while TCRdb's copy carries only in-frame clones and drops some. The data show some 2.4 million clones, 93% seen once. The sequenced material came from naive CD4+ T cells from PBMCs. Subset in this sample: CD45RA+ positively selected. The receptor set was obtained from a man aged 18 to 29 in good health. Some clones in this sample may be carry-over from other donors' samples.

With respect to this clone: Other DNA sequences of this sample code for an identical CDR3. The V gene is TRBV6-5, the J gene TRBJ2-5, with 9 bases lining up with TRBD1. The germline V gene encodes CDR1 MNHEY and CDR2 SVGAGI. The CDR3 totals 14 residues. Trimming cost V 4 bases and J 5 bases; bases outside gene matches: 5. The DNA of the CDR3 is TGTGCCAGCAGTTCGGGGACAGGGAAGGAGACCCAGTACTTC. This gives the protein CASSSGTGKETQYF.

This chain links TRBV6-5 with TRBJ1-5; maybe TRBD1 (5 bases). The ends were cut back, 8 bases at V and 7 bases at J, with 15 bases in the middle. The CDR3 runs 13 residues. Germline CDR1 MNHEY, CDR2 SVGAGI. CDR3 sequence: CASLYGGLQPQHF. The CDR3 coding sequence is TGTGCCAGCCTCTACGGGGGGTTGCAGCCCCAGCATTTT.

This chain connects TRBV27 to TRBJ2-3; weak D call: TRBD2 (5 bases). Germline-derived CDR1 and CDR2 are MNHEY and SMNVEV (reference sequence). Trimming took off 6 bases at V and 2 bases at J, with 21 bases between the two ends. The CDR3 length is 17 residues. The CDR3 reads CASSPGVSGWATDTQYF. CDR3 bases: TGTGCCAGCAGCCCCGGGGTTTCGGGGTGGGCCACAGATACGCAGTATTTT.

The J gene is TRBJ1-4, the V gene TRBV5-1; D is ambiguous. This CDR3 is 13 amino acids long. Trimming pared 6 bases from V and 7 bases from J, leaving 13 bases between. Germline-derived CDR1 and CDR2 are SGHRS and YFSETQ. The CDR3 here is CASTPPGGEKLFF. CDR3 nucleotide sequence: TGCGCCAGCACCCCGCCAGGCGGTGAAAAACTGTTTTTT.

This chain joins TRBV25-1 and TRBJ1-1; D is perhaps TRBD1 (6 bases). CDR1 MGHDK and CDR2 SYGVNS come from the germline V gene. The V and J ends lost 5 bases and 4 bases respectively, with 14 bases between them. The length of the CDR3 is 14 residues. CDR3 in DNA: TGTGCCAGCAGTCGCCGGGGGCCGAGCACTGAAGCTTTCTTT. Translating it yields CASSRRGPSTEAFF.

The CDR3 nucleotides are TGTGCCAGCAGTGTTCTCGGGGAGCTGTTTTTT. It translates to CASSVLGELFF. The gene calls are TRBV25-1 and TRBJ2-2, with D unresolved. The CDR3 runs to 11 residues. Germline CDR1 and CDR2: MGHDK and SYGVNS. V dropped 4 bases and J dropped 7 bases, with 4 bases sitting between them.

The gene calls are TRBV2 and TRBJ2-5; no definite D call. The V end lost 2 bases, the J end lost 1 base, and 8 bases lay between the germline ends. The CDR3 extends over 14 amino acids. Germline CDR1 reads SNHLY; CDR2 reads FYNNEI. The CDR3 sequence is CASSELELQETQYF. DNA for the CDR3: TGTGCCAGCAGTGAACTCGAGCTCCAAGAGACCCAGTACTTC.

V usage is TRBV19 and J usage is TRBJ2-4, with D possibly called TRBD1 or TRBD2 (5 bases each). V lost 4 bases to trimming and J lost 3 bases, with 13 bases between them. In germline, CDR1 is LNHDA, CDR2 SQIVND (reference sequence). This CDR3 is built from 15 residues. The CDR3, as DNA: TGTGCCAGTAGTAGTGCCGGGGCAGGCAAAAACATTCAGTACTTC. Translation gives CASSSAGAGKNIQYF. Full variable domain (remainder filled in from reference TRBV19 and TRBJ2-4): DGGITQSPKYLFRKEGQNVTLSCEQNLNHDAMYWYRQDPGQGLRLIYYSQIVNDFQKGDIAEGYSVSREKKESFPLTVTSAQKNPTAFYLCASSSAGAGKNIQYFGAGTRLSVL.

The chain uses TRBV9 and TRBJ2-1, with 7 bases matching TRBD1. The CDR3 totals 13 residues. The ends lost 3 bases at V and 7 bases at J; junction bases unmatched: 4. CDR1 and CDR2 from the germline V gene are SGDLS and YYNGEE. Here the CDR3 DNA reads TGTGCCAGCAGCGGGACAGGAGTAAATGAGCAGTTCTTC. This encodes CASSGTGVNEQFF.

This chain connects TRBV5-3 to TRBJ2-7; 13 bases align to TRBD2. TRBV5-3 is labeled an ORF, and its function is uncertain. The CDR3 runs to 17 residues. V lost 4 bases and J lost 3; bases outside the gene matches: 10. The CDR3, as DNA: TGTGCCAGAAGCGAGGGACTAGCGGGACCGGGGGGCTACGAGCAGTACTTC. Protein sequence: CARSEGLAGPGGYEQYF.

Concerning this clone itself: This same CDR3 is encoded by further DNA sequences in the sample. V usage is TRBV5-1 and J usage is TRBJ2-7, with D tentatively TRBD2 (6 bases). V was pared by 0 bases and J by 3 bases, with 10 bases between. There are 14 residues in the CDR3. Germline CDR1 SGHRS, CDR2 YFSETQ. CDR3 in amino acids: CASSLGAGRYEQYF. CDR3 bases: TGCGCCAGCAGCTTGGGGGCGGGACGCTACGAGCAGTACTTC.

CDR3 protein: CASRTTAPNTEAFF. In DNA form, the CDR3 reads TGTGCCAGCAGGACGACTGCCCCGAACACTGAAGCTTTCTTT. The rearrangement joins TRBV6-5 to TRBJ1-1; no clear D. This CDR3 contains 14 residues. Per the germline V gene, CDR1 is MNHEY and CDR2 is SVGAGI. V was cut by 6 bases and J by 1 base, with 12 bases left in between.

This clone was found a few times. The V call is TRBV9, the J call TRBJ2-6, with D uncertain. Germline CDR1 SGDLS, CDR2 YYNGEE. The CDR3 is 14 amino acids. V was shortened by 4 bases and J by 3 bases, with 8 bases between the two germline ends. The CDR3 reads CASSPEVGANVLTF. The CDR3 coding sequence is TGTGCCAGCAGCCCAGAGGTTGGGGCCAACGTCCTGACTTTC.

This chain uses TRBV28 with TRBJ1-2; a possible D gene is TRBD1 (6 bases). The CDR3 runs 15 residues. Germline lookup yields CDR1 MDHEN and CDR2 SYDVKM. V was trimmed by 7 bases and J by 3 bases, leaving 18 bases between them. In nucleotides, the CDR3 is TGTGCCAGCATGTTTTTGGGGGCGCCCGACTATGGCTACACCTTC. It is translated as CASMFLGAPDYGYTF.

This clone came up a few times. This chain connects TRBV19 to TRBJ1-5; a possible D gene is TRBD1 (5 bases). Germline V lookup: CDR1 LNHDA, CDR2 SQIVND (reference sequence). This CDR3 spans 14 amino acids. V was cut by 6 bases and J by 6 bases, with 15 bases left in between. Here the CDR3 DNA reads TGTGCCAGTAGCCCCGTCAGGGACGGTCAGCCCCAGCATTTT. Its translation: CASSPVRDGQPQHF.

This chain joins TRBV4-1 and TRBJ2-5, with D unresolved. The end of the DNA is better explained by TRBJ2-7, so the J call may be wrong. Germline values: CDR1 MGHRA, CDR2 YSYEKL. CDR3 length: 13 residues. CDR3 sequence: CASSQGIAREQYF. The CDR3 DNA reads TGCGCCAGCAGCCAGGGAATTGCCCGCGAGCAGTACTTC.

As to this clone: This CDR3 is also generated by other DNA sequences in the sample. V gene TRBV5-1 combines with J gene TRBJ2-7; tentatively, D is TRBD2 (6 bases). The germline gives CDR1 SGHRS, CDR2 YFSETQ. The CDR3 sequence is 15 residues long. Trimming left V 0 bases short and J 0 bases short, with 10 bases between. The CDR3 bases are TGCGCCAGCAGCTTGGACGGAGGGAGCTCCTACGAGCAGTACTTC. Translated: CASSLDGGSSYEQYF.

The chain recombines TRBV27 with TRBJ1-2; no clear D. Germline V gene sequence: CDR1 MNHEY, CDR2 SMNVEV (reference sequence). V was trimmed by 2 bases and J by 7 bases, leaving 11 bases between them. This CDR3 comprises 13 residues. The CDR3 bases are TGTGCCAGCAGTTTAAAGGGCCCAGGTGGCTACACCTTC. Protein sequence: CASSLKGPGGYTF.

A remark on this clone: Within the sample, other DNA sequences also encode this same CDR3. The CDR3 is CASSPRLAGSTDTQYF. The CDR3 nucleotides read TGCGCCAGCAGCCCACGACTAGCGGGTAGCACAGATACGCAGTATTTT. This chain joins TRBV5-1 and TRBJ2-3, with 10 bases identical to TRBD2. Germline CDR1 and CDR2: SGHRS and YFSETQ. J lost 0 bases, V lost 4 bases, and 5 bases had no gene match. CDR3 length equals 16 residues.

This chain links TRBV27 with TRBJ2-2; TRBD2 matches 8 bases. Trimming cost V 3 bases and J 0 bases; bases outside gene matches: 9. There are 18 residues in the CDR3. The germline gives CDR1 MNHEY, CDR2 SMNVEV (reference sequence). CDR3 nucleotide sequence: TGTGCCAGCAGTTTTGCGGGAGGCCTTTTACCGAACACCGGGGAGCTGTTTTTT. This encodes CASSFAGGLLPNTGELFF.

Only one count was recorded for this clone. The rearrangement joins TRBV28 to TRBJ2-3; tentatively, D is TRBD2 (6 bases). CDR3 length equals 13 residues. V was pared by 3 bases and J by 9 bases, with 13 bases between. Looked up from germline, CDR1 is MDHEN and CDR2 is SYDVKM. The CDR3: CASSFTVAVTQYF. The CDR3 DNA follows: TGTGCCAGCAGTTTTACGGTAGCGGTCACGCAGTATTTT.

The chain is built from TRBV6-1 and TRBJ1-1; D is unclear. Germline V gives CDR1 MNHNS, CDR2 SASEGT. V lost 2 bases and J lost 0, with 7 bases in between. The CDR3 runs to 14 residues. CDR3 bases: TGTGCCAGCAGTGAACTTTTGGTGAACACTGAAGCTTTCTTT. This translates into CASSELLVNTEAFF.

This chain uses TRBV4-3 with TRBJ2-7, with D possibly matching TRBD1 (5 bases). The length of the CDR3 is 14 residues. V was trimmed by 0 bases and J by 4 bases, leaving 10 bases between them. The germline CDR1 and CDR2 sequences are LGHNA and YSLEER. CDR3 loop: CASSQELGRYEQYF. DNA for the CDR3: TGCGCCAGCAGCCAAGAACTGGGGCGATACGAGCAGTACTTC.

The V gene is TRBV5-4, the J gene TRBJ2-7; TRBD1 matches at 9 bases. Germline CDR1 and CDR2: SGHNT and YYREEE (reference sequence). With V trimmed by 4 bases and J by 2 bases, 4 bases remained unmatched. This CDR3 contains 14 residues. CDR3 in DNA: TGTGCCAGCAGCGAGACAGGGGGGACCTACGAGCAGTACTTC. It encodes CASSETGGTYEQYF.

V gene TRBV2 combines with J gene TRBJ2-5, with 7 bases lining up with TRBD1. The end of the DNA is better explained by TRBJ2-7, so the J call may be wrong. The germline V gene has CDR1 SNHLY and CDR2 FYNNEI. There are 14 residues in the CDR3. The CDR3 coding sequence is TGTGCCAGCAGGCCCTACAGGGGTTCATACGAGCAGTACTTC. Encoded protein: CASRPYRGSYEQYF.